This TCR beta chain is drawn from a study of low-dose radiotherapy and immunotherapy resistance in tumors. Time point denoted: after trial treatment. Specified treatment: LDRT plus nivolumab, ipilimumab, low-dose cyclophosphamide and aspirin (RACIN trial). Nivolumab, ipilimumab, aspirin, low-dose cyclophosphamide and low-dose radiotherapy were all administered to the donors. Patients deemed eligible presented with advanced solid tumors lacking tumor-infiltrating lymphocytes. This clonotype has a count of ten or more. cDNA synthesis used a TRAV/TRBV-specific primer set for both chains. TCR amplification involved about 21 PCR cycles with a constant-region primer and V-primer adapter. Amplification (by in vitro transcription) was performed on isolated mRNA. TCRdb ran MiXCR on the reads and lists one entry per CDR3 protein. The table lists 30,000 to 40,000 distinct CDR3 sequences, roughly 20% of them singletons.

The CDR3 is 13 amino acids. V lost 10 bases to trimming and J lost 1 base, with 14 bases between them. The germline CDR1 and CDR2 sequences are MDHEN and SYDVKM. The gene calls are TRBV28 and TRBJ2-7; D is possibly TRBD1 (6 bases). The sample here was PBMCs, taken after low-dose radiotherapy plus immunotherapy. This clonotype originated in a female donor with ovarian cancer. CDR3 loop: CATNRVVSYEQYF. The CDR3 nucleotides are TGTGCCACCAACAGGGTGGTTTCCTACGAGCAGTACTTC. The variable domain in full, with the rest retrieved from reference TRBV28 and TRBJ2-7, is DVKVTQSSRYLVKRTGEKVFLECVQDMDHENMFWYRQDPGLGLRLIYFSYDVKMKEKGDIPEGYSVSREKKERFSLILESASTNQTSMYLCATNRVVSYEQYFGPGTRLTVT.